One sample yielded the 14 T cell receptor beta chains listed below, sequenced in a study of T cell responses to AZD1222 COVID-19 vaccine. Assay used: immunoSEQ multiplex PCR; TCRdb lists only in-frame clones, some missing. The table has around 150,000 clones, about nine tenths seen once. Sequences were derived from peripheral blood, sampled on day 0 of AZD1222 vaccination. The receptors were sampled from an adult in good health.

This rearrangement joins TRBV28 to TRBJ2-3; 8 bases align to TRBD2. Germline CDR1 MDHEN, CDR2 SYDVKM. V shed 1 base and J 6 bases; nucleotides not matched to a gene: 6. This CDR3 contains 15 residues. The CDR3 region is CASSLSRGRTDTQYF. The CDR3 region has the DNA TGTGCCAGCAGTTTATCTCGCGGGAGGACCGATACGCAGTATTTT.

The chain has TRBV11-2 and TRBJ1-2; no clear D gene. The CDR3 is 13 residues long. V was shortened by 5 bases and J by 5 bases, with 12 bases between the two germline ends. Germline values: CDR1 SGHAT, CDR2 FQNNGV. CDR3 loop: CASSMGSEYGYTF. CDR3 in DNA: TGTGCCAGCAGCATGGGCAGCGAATATGGCTACACCTTC.

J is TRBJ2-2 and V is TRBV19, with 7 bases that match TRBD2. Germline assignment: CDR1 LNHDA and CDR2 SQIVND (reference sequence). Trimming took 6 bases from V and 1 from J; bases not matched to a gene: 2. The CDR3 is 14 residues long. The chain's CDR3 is CASSPSGNTGELFF. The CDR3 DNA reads TGTGCCAGTAGCCCTAGCGGGAACACCGGGGAGCTGTTTTTT.

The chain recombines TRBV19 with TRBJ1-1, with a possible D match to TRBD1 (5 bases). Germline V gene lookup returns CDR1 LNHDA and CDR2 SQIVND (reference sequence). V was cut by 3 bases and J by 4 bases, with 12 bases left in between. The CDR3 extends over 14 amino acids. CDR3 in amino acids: CASSIRGDLTEAFF. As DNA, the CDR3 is TGTGCCAGTAGTATTAGAGGGGACCTCACTGAAGCTTTCTTT.

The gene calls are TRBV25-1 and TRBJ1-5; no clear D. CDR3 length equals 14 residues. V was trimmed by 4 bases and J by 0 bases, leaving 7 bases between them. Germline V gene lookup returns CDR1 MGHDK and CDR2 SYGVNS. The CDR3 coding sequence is TGTGCCAGCAGTGTTAGCTATAGCAATCAGCCCCAGCATTTT. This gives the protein CASSVSYSNQPQHF.

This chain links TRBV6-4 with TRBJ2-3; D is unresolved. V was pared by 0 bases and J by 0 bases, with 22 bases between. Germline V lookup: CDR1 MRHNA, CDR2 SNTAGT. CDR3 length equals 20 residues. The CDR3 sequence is CASSDSPPPAGDPSTDTQYF. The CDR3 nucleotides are TGTGCCAGCAGTGACTCCCCTCCCCCCGCAGGCGACCCCAGCACAGATACGCAGTATTTT.

The CDR3 nucleotides read TGTGCCAGCAGCCTAAAATTTACAGGCTTAGGGTACGAAAAACTGTTTTTT. This translates into CASSLKFTGLGYEKLFF. The chain is built from TRBV27 and TRBJ1-4, with D perhaps TRBD1 (5 bases). Germline loops: CDR1 MNHEY, CDR2 SMNVEV (reference sequence). This CDR3 contains 17 residues. Trimming left V 6 bases short and J 8 bases short, with 25 bases between.

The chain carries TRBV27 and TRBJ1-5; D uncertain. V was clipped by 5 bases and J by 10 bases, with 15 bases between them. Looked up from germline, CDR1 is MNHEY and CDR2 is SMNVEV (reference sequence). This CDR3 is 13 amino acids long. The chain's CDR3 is CASSIRGTGPQHF. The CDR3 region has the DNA TGTGCCAGCAGTATACGGGGAACGGGTCCCCAGCATTTT.

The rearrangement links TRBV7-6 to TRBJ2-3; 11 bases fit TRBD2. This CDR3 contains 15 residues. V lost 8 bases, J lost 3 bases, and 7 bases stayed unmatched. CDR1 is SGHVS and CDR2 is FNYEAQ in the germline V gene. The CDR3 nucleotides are TGTGCCAGCGAACCACTAGCGGGAGCTACAGATACGCAGTATTTT. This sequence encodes CASEPLAGATDTQYF. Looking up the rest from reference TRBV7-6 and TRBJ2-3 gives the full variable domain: GAGVSQSPRYKVTKRGQDVALRCDPISGHVSLYWYRQALGQGPEFLTYFNYEAQQDKSGLPNDRFSAERPEGSISTLTIQRTEQRDSAMYRCASEPLAGATDTQYFGPGTRLTVL.

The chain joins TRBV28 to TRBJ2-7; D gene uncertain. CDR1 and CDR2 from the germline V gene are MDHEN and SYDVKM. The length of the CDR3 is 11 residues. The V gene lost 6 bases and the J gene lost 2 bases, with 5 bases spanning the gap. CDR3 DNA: TGTGCCAGCAGAACCCCCTACGAGCAGTACTTC. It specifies CASRTPYEQYF.

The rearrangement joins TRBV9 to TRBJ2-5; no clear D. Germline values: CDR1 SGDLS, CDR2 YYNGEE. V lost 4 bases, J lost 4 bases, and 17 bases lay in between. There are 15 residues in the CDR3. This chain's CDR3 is CASSLSGFQRETQYF. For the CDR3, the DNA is TGTGCCAGCAGCCTTTCCGGATTCCAGAGAGAGACCCAGTACTTC.

CDR3 in amino acids: CASSPRGRDTEAFF. The CDR3 nucleotides are TGTGCCAGCAGCCCCAGGGGGCGGGACACTGAAGCTTTCTTT. The V gene is TRBV3-1 (or the pseudogene TRBV3-2), the J gene TRBJ1-1; 8 positions match TRBD1. Germline CDR1 reads LGHDT; CDR2 reads YNNKEL (reference sequence). With V trimmed by 4 bases and J by 3 bases, 4 bases remained unmatched. The CDR3 is made up of 14 amino acids.

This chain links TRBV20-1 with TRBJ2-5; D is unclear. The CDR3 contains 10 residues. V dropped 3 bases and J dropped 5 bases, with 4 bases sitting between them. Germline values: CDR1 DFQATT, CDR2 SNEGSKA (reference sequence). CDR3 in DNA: TGCAGTGCTAGTTCGGAGACCCAGTACTTC. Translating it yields CSASSETQYF.

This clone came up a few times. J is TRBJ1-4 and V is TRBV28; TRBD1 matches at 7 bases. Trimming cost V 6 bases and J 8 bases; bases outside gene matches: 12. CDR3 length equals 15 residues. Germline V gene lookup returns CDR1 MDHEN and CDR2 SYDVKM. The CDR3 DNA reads TGTGCCAGCAGCCGTCCGGACAGGCCACGCGAAAAACTGTTTTTT. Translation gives CASSRPDRPREKLFF.